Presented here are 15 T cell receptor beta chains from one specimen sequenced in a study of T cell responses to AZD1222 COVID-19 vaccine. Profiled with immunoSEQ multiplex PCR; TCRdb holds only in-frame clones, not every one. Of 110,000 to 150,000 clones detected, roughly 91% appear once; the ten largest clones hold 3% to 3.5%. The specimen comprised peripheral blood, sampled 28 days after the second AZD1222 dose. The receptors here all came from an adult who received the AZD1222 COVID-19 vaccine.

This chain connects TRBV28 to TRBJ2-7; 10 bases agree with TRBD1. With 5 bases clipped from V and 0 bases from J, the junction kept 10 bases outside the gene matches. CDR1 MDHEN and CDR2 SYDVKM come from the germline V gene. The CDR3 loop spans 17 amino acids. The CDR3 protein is CASSLSGGTGVSYEQYF. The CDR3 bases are TGTGCCAGCAGTCTCTCGGGGGGGACAGGGGTCTCCTACGAGCAGTACTTC.

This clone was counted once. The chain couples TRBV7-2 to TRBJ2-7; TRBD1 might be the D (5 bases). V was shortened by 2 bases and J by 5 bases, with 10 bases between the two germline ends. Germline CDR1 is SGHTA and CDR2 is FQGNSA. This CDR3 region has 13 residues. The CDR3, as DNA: TGTGCCAGCAGCTTAACAGGACCCCACGAGCAGTACTTC. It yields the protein CASSLTGPHEQYF.

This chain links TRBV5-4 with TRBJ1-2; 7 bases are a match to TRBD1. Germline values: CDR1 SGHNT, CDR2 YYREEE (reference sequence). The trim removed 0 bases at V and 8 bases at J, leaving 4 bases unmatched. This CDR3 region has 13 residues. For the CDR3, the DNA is TGTGCCAGCAGCTTGGACAGGGGCAGGGGCTACACCTTC. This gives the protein CASSLDRGRGYTF.

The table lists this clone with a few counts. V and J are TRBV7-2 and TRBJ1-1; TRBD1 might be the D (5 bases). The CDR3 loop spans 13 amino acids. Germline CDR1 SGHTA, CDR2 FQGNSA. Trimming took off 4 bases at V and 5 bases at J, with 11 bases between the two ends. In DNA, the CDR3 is TGTGCCAGCAGCTCCTCAGGGCGAACTGAAGCTTTCTTT. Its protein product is CASSSSGRTEAFF.

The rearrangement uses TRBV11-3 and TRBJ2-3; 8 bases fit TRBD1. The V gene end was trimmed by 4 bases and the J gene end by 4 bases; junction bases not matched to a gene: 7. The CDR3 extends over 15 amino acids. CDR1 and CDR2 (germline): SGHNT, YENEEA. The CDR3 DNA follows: TGTGCCAGCAGCTCCAGACAGGGGATCGCAGATACGCAGTATTTT. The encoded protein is CASSSRQGIADTQYF.

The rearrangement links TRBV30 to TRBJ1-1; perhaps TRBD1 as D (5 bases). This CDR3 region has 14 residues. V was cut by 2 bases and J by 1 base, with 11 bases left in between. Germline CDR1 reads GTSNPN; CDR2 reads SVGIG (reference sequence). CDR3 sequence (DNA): TGTGCCTGGAGTCCAGGGTCTCGGAACACTGAAGCTTTCTTT. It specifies CAWSPGSRNTEAFF.

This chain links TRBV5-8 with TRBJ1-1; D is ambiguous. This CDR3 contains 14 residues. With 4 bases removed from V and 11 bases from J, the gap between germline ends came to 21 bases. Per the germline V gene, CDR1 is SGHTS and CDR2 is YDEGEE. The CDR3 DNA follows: TGTGCCAGCAGCATTGGGAGTTCGGGCGGCGGGGCTTTCTTT. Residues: CASSIGSSGGGAFF. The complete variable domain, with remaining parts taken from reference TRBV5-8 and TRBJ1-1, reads EAGVTQSPTHLIKTRGQQATLRCSPISGHTSVYWYQQALGLGLQFLLWYDEGEERNRGNFPPRFSGRQFPNYSSELNVNALELEDSALYLCASSIGSSGGGAFFGQGTRLTVV.

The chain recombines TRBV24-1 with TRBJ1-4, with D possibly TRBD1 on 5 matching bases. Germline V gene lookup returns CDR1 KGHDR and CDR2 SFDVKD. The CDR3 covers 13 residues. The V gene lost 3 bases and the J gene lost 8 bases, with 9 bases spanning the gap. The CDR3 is CATSDAGMEKLFF. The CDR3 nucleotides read TGTGCCACCAGTGATGCAGGGATGGAAAAACTGTTTTTT.

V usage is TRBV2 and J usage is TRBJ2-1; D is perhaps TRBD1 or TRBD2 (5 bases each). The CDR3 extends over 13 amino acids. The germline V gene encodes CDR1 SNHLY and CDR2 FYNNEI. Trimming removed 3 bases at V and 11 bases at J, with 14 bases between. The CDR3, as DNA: TGTGCCAGCAGTGACGGGCCGGGACGGCAGCAGTTCTTC. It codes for CASSDGPGRQQFF.

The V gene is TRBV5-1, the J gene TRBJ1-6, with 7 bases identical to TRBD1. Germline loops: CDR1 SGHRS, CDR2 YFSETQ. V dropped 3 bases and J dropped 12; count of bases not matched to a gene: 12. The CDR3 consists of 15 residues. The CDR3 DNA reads TGCGCCAGCAGCTCAACAGGGGATGCGACGAAACCCCTCCACTTT. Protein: CASSSTGDATKPLHF.

The CDR3 is CASSLQGAGEKLFF. CDR3 sequence (DNA): TGTGCCAGCAGCCTCCAGGGGGCGGGGGAAAAACTGTTTTTT. The chain uses TRBV2 and TRBJ1-4; TRBD1 aligns across 8 bases. Per germline, CDR1 SNHLY and CDR2 FYNNEI. J lost 8 bases, V lost 6 bases, and 8 bases had no gene match. The CDR3 is 14 amino acids.

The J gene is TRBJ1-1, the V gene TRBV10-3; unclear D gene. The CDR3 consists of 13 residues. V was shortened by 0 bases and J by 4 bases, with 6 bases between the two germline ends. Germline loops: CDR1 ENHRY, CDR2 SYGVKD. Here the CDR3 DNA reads TGTGCCATCAGTGAGTCGGCGGGCACTGAAGCTTTCTTT. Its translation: CAISESAGTEAFF.

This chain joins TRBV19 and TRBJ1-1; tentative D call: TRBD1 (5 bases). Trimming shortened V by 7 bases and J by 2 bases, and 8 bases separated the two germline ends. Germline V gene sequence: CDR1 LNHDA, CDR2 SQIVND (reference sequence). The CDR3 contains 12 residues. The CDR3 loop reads CASTDRNTEAFF. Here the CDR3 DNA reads TGTGCCAGTACCGACAGAAACACTGAAGCTTTCTTT.

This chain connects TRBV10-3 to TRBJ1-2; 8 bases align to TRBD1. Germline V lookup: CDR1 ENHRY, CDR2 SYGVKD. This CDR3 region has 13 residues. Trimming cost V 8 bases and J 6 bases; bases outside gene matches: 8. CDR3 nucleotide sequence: TGTGCCATCTGTTACAGGGGGGAAGATGGCTACACCTTC. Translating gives CAICYRGEDGYTF.

DNA for the CDR3: TGTGCCAGCAGCCCTAGAGGATCGGCCAGACTCAAAAACATTCAGTACTTC. This sequence encodes CASSPRGSARLKNIQYF. This chain uses TRBV7-2 with TRBJ2-4, with D unresolved. Trimming left V 5 bases short and J 3 bases short, with 20 bases between. Germline-derived CDR1 and CDR2 are SGHTA and FQGNSA. The CDR3 is 17 amino acids. The full variable domain, its missing parts supplied by reference TRBV7-2 and TRBJ2-4, is GAGVSQSPSNKVTEKGKDVELRCDPISGHTALYWYRQSLGQGLEFLIYFQGNSAPDKSGLPSDRFSAERTGGSVSTLTIQRTQQEDSAVYLCASSPRGSARLKNIQYFGAGTRLSVL.